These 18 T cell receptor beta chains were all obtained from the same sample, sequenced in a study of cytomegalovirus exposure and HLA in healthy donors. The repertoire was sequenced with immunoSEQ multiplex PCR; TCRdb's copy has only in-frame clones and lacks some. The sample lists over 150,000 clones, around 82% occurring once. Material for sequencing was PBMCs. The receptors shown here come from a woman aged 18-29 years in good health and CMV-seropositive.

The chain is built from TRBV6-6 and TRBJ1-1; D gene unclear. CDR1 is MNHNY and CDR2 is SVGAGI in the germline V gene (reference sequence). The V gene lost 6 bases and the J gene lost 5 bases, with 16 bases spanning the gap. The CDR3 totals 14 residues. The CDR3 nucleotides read TGTGCCAGCAGCTATTCGGAGGGCGGTACTGAAGCTTTCTTT. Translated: CASSYSEGGTEAFF.

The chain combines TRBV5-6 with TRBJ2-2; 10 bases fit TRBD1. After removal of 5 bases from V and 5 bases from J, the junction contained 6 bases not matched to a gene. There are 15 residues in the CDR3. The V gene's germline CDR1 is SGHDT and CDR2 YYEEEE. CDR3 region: CASRRQGAGTGELFF. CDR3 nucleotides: TGTGCCAGCAGACGACAGGGGGCCGGTACCGGGGAGCTGTTTTTT.

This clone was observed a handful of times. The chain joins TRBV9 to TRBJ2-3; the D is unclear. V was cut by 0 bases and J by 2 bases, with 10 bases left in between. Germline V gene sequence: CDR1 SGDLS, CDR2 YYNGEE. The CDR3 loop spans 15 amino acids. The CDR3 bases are TGTGCCAGCAGCGTAGCCAGGCAATTCACAGATACGCAGTATTTT. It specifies CASSVARQFTDTQYF. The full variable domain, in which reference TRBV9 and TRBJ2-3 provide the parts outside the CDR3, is DSGVTQTPKHLITATGQRVTLRCSPRSGDLSVYWYQQSLDQGLQFLIQYYNGEERAKGNILERFSAQQFPDLHSELNLSSLELGDSALYFCASSVARQFTDTQYFGPGTRLTVL.

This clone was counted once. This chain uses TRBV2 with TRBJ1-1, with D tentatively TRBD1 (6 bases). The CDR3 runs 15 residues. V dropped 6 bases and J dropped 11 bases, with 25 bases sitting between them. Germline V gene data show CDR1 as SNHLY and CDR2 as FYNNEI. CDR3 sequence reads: CASSEDPLGPRGAFF. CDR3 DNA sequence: TGTGCCAGCAGCGAGGACCCGCTCGGCCCGAGGGGGGCTTTCTTT.

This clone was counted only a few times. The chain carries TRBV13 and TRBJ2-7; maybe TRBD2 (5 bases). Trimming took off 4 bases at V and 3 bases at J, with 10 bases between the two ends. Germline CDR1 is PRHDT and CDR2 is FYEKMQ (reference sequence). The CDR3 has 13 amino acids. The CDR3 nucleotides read TGTGCCAGCAGCTCCCGGGGTGGCTACGAGCAGTACTTC. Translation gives CASSSRGGYEQYF.

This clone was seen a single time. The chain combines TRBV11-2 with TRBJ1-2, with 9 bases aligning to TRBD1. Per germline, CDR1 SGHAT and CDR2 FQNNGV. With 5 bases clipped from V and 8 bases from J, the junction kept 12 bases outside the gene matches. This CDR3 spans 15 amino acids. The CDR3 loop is CASSKETGTGNGYTF. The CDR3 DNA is TGTGCCAGCAGCAAAGAGACCGGGACAGGGAACGGCTACACCTTC.

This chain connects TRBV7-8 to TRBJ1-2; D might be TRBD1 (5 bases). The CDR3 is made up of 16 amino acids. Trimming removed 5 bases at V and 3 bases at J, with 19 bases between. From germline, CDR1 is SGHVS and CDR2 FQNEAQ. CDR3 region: CASSPSGWGEDYGYTF. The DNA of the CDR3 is TGTGCCAGCAGCCCTTCGGGTTGGGGGGAAGACTATGGCTACACCTTC.

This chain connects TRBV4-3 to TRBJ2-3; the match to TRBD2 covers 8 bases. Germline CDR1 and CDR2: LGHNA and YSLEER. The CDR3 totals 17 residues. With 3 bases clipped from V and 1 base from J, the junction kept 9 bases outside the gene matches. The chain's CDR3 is CASSQYSGRGGTDTQYF. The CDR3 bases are TGCGCCAGCAGCCAGTACTCTGGGCGGGGGGGCACAGATACGCAGTATTTT.

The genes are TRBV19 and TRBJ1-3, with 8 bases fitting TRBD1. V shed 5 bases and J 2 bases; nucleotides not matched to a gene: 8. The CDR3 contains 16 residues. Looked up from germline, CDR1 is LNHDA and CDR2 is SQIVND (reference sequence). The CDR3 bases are TGTGCCAGTAGTTCCTTCGGACAGGGTACTGGAAACACCATATATTTT. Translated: CASSSFGQGTGNTIYF.

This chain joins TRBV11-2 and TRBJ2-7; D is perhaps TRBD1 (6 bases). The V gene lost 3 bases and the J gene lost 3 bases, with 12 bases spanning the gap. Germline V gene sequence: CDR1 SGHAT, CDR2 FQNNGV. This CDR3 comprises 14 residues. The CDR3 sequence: CASSFEQGVYEQYF. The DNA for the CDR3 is TGTGCCAGCAGCTTCGAACAGGGTGTCTACGAGCAGTACTTC.

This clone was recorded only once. In nucleotides, the CDR3 is TGCGCCAGCAGTCAATCGGCAGGGCCCAACAATCAGCCCCAGCATTTT. It encodes CASSQSAGPNNQPQHF. The rearrangement uses TRBV23-1 and TRBJ1-5, with D tentatively TRBD1 (5 bases). TRBV23-1 is flagged as an ORF with uncertain function. The CDR3 covers 16 residues. Trimming left V 0 bases short and J 3 bases short, with 12 bases between.

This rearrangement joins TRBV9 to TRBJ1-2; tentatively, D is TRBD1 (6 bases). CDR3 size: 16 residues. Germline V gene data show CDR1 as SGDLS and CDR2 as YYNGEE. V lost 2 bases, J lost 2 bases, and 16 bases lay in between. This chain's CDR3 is CASSVQTGRENYGYTF. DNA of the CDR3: TGTGCCAGCAGCGTCCAGACAGGTCGGGAAAACTATGGCTACACCTTC.

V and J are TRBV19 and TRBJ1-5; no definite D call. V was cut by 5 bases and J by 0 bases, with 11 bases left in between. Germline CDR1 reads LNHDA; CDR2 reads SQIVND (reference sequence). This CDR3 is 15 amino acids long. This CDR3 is CASSLEQYSNQPQHF. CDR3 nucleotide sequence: TGTGCCAGTAGTTTGGAACAGTATAGCAATCAGCCCCAGCATTTT.

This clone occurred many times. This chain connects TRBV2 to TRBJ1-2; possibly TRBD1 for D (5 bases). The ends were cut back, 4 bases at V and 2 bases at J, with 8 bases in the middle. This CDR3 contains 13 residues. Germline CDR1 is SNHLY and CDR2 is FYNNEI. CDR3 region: CASSVYRNYGYTF. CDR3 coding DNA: TGTGCCAGCAGTGTATACAGGAACTATGGCTACACCTTC.

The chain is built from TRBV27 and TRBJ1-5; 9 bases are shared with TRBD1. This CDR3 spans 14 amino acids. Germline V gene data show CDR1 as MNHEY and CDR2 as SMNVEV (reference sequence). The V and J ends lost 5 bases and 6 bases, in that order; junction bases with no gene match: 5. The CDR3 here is CASSPRQGGQPQHF. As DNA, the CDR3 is TGTGCCAGCAGTCCCCGACAGGGGGGTCAGCCCCAGCATTTT.

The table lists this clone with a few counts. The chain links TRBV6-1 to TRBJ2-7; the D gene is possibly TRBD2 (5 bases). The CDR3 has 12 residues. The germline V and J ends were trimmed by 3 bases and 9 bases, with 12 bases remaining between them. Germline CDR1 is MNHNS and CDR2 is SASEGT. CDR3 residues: CASSDSQRVQYF. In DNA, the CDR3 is TGTGCCAGCAGTGATTCGCAGAGGGTGCAGTACTTC.

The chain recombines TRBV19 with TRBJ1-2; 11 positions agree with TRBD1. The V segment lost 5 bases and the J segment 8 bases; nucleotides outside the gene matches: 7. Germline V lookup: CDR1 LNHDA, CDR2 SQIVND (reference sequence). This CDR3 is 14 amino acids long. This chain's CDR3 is CASSGQGATGGYTF. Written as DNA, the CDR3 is TGTGCCAGTAGTGGACAGGGGGCAACGGGGGGCTACACCTTC.

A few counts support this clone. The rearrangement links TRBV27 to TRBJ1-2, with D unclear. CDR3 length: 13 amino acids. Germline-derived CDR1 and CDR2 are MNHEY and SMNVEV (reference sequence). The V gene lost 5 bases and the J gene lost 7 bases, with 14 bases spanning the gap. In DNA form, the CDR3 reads TGTGCCAGCAGTCTCAACCGACAATCTGGCTACACCTTC. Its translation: CASSLNRQSGYTF.